The 31 T cell receptor beta chains given below trace back to one sample, sequenced in a study of response to subunit inactivated influenza vaccine. MiXCR was run by TCRdb on the RT-PCR reads, yielding one entry per CDR3 protein. This sample yields about 570,000 distinct CDR3 sequences, of which approximately 11% are seen a single time; 9.5% to 11% belongs to the top ten. This same sample was also taken into another study, of T cells expressing NK-cell markers. This second study notes: Researchers built TCR beta cDNA using 5'RACE template switching with UMIs.

Sequenced material: PBMCs from blood, taken on the day of vaccination. The receptors were gathered from a man over 45 who received an inactivated influenza vaccine.

The J gene is TRBJ2-2, the V gene TRBV5-5, with D perhaps TRBD1 (5 bases). V shed 0 bases and J shed 5 bases, with 14 bases lying between them. The CDR3 runs to 16 residues. From germline, CDR1 is SGHKS and CDR2 YYEKEE (reference sequence). CDR3 DNA: TGTGCCAGCAGCTTGGACCAGGGAACGTGGACCGGGGAGCTGTTTTTT. It specifies CASSLDQGTWTGELFF.

This clonotype appeared many times. This CDR3 is CASSQILLAGGNNEQFF. DNA of the CDR3: TGTGCCAGCAGCCAAATTTTGCTAGCGGGGGGGAACAATGAGCAGTTCTTC. The rearrangement links TRBV3-1 to TRBJ2-1; 12 bases line up with TRBD2. Germline lookup yields CDR1 LGHDT and CDR2 YNNKEL (reference sequence). The ends lost 2 bases at V and 5 bases at J; junction bases unmatched: 7. CDR3 length: 17 residues.

J is TRBJ2-1 and V is TRBV12-3 or TRBV12-4, with D possibly being TRBD1 or TRBD2 (6 bases each). V lost 4 bases, J lost 5 bases, and 9 bases lay in between. The CDR3 contains 13 residues. This CDR3 is CASSWGAHNEQFF. CDR3 nucleotide sequence: TGTGCCAGCAGTTGGGGGGCTCACAATGAGCAGTTCTTC.

The sample holds many counts of this clonotype. The rearrangement joins TRBV4-1 to TRBJ2-5, with 7 bases aligning to TRBD1. Germline V CDR1 and CDR2: MGHRA, YSYEKL. The ends lost 1 base at V and 1 base at J; junction bases unmatched: 3. The CDR3 loop spans 15 amino acids. This CDR3 is CASSQGTGAQETQYF. The DNA for the CDR3 is TGCGCCAGCAGCCAAGGTACAGGGGCCCAAGAGACCCAGTACTTC.

In its sample, this clonotype was seen a few times. V is TRBV24-1 and J is TRBJ2-1; 8 bases fit TRBD1. The germline CDR1 and CDR2 sequences are KGHDR and SFDVKD. The CDR3 contains 12 residues. The V and J ends lost 5 bases and 12 bases, in that order; junction bases with no gene match: 5. The CDR3 reads CATSVEGTGQFF. CDR3 bases: TGTGCCACCAGTGTTGAGGGGACAGGGCAGTTCTTC.

This clonotype has only a few counts. V is TRBV5-6 and J is TRBJ2-7; 8 bases fit TRBD1. Unmatched junction bases numbered 4, after V lost 0 bases and J lost 5 bases. CDR3 length: 14 residues. CDR1 is SGHDT, CDR2 YYEEEE, per germline. CDR3 region: CASSLVNRGNEQYF. The CDR3 nucleotides read TGTGCCAGCAGCTTGGTTAACAGGGGGAACGAGCAGTACTTC.

This clonotype occurred many times. The chain has TRBV9 and TRBJ1-1; no clear D gene. This CDR3 has 14 amino acids. CDR1 is SGDLS and CDR2 is YYNGEE in the germline V gene. V lost 0 bases, J lost 1 base, and 7 bases lay in between. The CDR3 DNA reads as TGTGCCAGCAGCGTAGGTCCAGAGAACACTGAAGCTTTCTTT. Protein product: CASSVGPENTEAFF.

This clonotype showed up many times. The genes are TRBV12-3 or TRBV12-4 and TRBJ1-3, with D maybe TRBD1 (5 bases). Trimming shortened V by 5 bases and J by 1 base, and 15 bases separated the two germline ends. The CDR3 covers 16 residues. The CDR3 here is CASSRGQTDSGNTIYF. DNA of the CDR3: TGTGCCAGCAGTCGAGGACAAACAGATTCTGGAAACACCATATATTTT.

The chain has TRBV5-1 and TRBJ2-3, with 8 nucleotides matching TRBD1. This CDR3 region has 15 residues. Germline V gene sequence: CDR1 SGHRS, CDR2 YFSETQ. Losses at the gene ends were 3 bases for V and 3 bases for J; bases not matched to a gene: 6. CDR3 protein: CASSSQGAPTDTQYF. CDR3 DNA: TGCGCCAGCAGCTCTCAGGGGGCGCCGACAGATACGCAGTATTTT.

This clonotype was counted many times. This chain uses TRBV11-2 with TRBJ2-3, with 9 bases aligning to TRBD2. The CDR3 totals 17 residues. CDR1 SGHAT and CDR2 FQNNGV come from the germline V gene. The V gene end was trimmed by 0 bases and the J gene end by 2 bases; junction bases not matched to a gene: 6. The CDR3 is CASSLDMPSGATDTQYF. The DNA of the CDR3 is TGTGCCAGCAGCTTAGATATGCCTAGCGGGGCCACAGATACGCAGTATTTT.

This clonotype was counted a few times. In nucleotides, the CDR3 is TGCGCCAGCAGCCAAGATACCCTCTCAGATACGCAGTATTTT. This codes for CASSQDTLSDTQYF. The V and J genes are TRBV4-3 and TRBJ2-3; unclear D gene. There are 14 residues in the CDR3. The V gene lost 0 bases and the J gene lost 4 bases, with 8 bases spanning the gap. The germline gives CDR1 LGHNA, CDR2 YSLEER.

V gene TRBV20-1 combines with J gene TRBJ1-2; 7 bases are shared with TRBD1. V was clipped by 0 bases and J by 8 bases; unmatched bases: 9. The CDR3 length is 14 residues. Germline V lookup: CDR1 DFQATT, CDR2 SNEGSKA (reference sequence). This CDR3 reads CSARDLEGANGYTF. Written as DNA, the CDR3 is TGCAGTGCTAGAGATCTGGAGGGGGCGAACGGCTACACCTTC.

The chain couples TRBV7-2 to TRBJ1-1; a weak D match, TRBD1 (6 bases). CDR3 length: 16 amino acids. The germline V gene has CDR1 SGHTA and CDR2 FQGNSA. V shed 1 base and J shed 1 base, with 13 bases lying between them. The CDR3: CASSLGAGQKNTEAFF. Here the CDR3 DNA reads TGTGCCAGCAGCTTAGGGGCTGGACAGAAGAACACTGAAGCTTTCTTT.

The chain employs TRBV5-1 and TRBJ2-1; 7 nucleotides agree with TRBD1. Germline values: CDR1 SGHRS, CDR2 YFSETQ. The CDR3 totals 13 residues. V was clipped by 7 bases and J by 3 bases; unmatched bases: 4. DNA for the CDR3: TGCGCCAGCTATGACAGGGACTACAATGAGCAGTTCTTC. Residues: CASYDRDYNEQFF.

The chain employs TRBV5-1 and TRBJ2-3; D tentatively fits TRBD1 or TRBD2 (5 bases each). Trimming left V 4 bases short and J 2 bases short, with 11 bases between. The germline V gene has CDR1 SGHRS and CDR2 YFSETQ. The CDR3 consists of 14 residues. CDR3 sequence: CASSRDHSTDTQYF. CDR3 DNA sequence: TGCGCCAGCAGCAGGGACCATTCCACAGATACGCAGTATTTT.

The chain couples TRBV5-1 to TRBJ1-1; no reliable D call. Germline assignment: CDR1 SGHRS and CDR2 YFSETQ. Trimming stripped 0 bases from V and 2 bases from J, with 11 bases between. This CDR3 is built from 15 residues. This CDR3 is CASSLVPEANTEAFF. CDR3 DNA: TGCGCCAGCAGCTTGGTTCCCGAGGCCAACACTGAAGCTTTCTTT. The whole variable domain, remainder taken from reference TRBV5-1 and TRBJ1-1, is KAGVTQTPRYLIKTRGQQVTLSCSPISGHRSVSWYQQTPGQGLQFLFEYFSETQRNKGNFPGRFSGRQFSNSRSEMNVSTLELGDSALYLCASSLVPEANTEAFFGQGTRLTVV.

The chain has TRBV12-3 or TRBV12-4 and TRBJ2-5; 8 bases are shared with TRBD1. The ends lost 6 bases at V and 4 bases at J; junction bases unmatched: 10. This CDR3 spans 15 amino acids. The CDR3, as DNA: TGTGCCAGCAGATTCTTGGGACAGGCGGGAGAGACCCAGTACTTC. This translates into CASRFLGQAGETQYF.

This clonotype appeared a few times. V is TRBV6-2 or TRBV6-3 and J is TRBJ2-4, with D uncertain. Trimming took off 0 bases at V and 4 bases at J, with 1 base between the two ends. CDR1 and CDR2 (germline): MNHEY, SVGEGT. The CDR3 has 12 residues. This CDR3 is CASSYSKNIQYF. In DNA form, the CDR3 reads TGTGCCAGCAGTTACTCGAAAAACATTCAGTACTTC.

Only a few counts were recorded for this clonotype. This chain joins TRBV5-1 and TRBJ2-5; 10 nucleotides align to TRBD2. The germline CDR1 and CDR2 sequences are SGHRS and YFSETQ. The CDR3 contains 16 residues. The trim removed 1 base at V and 2 bases at J, leaving 5 bases unmatched. The CDR3 is CASSLILAGSQETQYF. The DNA of the CDR3 is TGCGCCAGCAGCTTGATACTAGCGGGGAGTCAAGAGACCCAGTACTTC.

This clonotype was counted many times. The junction does not match germline at one end; this may be a read error. The chain joins TRBV7-9 to TRBJ2-1; no definite D call. The CDR3 has 13 amino acids. The germline gives CDR1 SEHNR, CDR2 FQNEAQ (reference sequence). CDR3 loop: CASRPDSNNEQFF. DNA for the CDR3: TGTGCCAGCAGGCCCGACTCCAACAATGAGCAGTTCTTC.

This clonotype appeared a few times. The rearrangement joins TRBV10-3 to TRBJ2-6; D may be TRBD1 or TRBD2 (6 bases each). From germline, CDR1 is ENHRY and CDR2 SYGVKD. This CDR3 is 16 amino acids long. Trimming removed 8 bases from V and 4 bases from J, with 18 bases in between. In DNA, the CDR3 is TGTGCCATCGGGCGGGACACTTTATTGGGGGCCAACGTCCTGACTTTC. Residues: CAIGRDTLLGANVLTF.

V is TRBV20-1 and J is TRBJ2-7; no definite D call. The CDR3 contains 14 residues. The V end lost 6 bases, the J end lost 2 bases, and 17 bases lay between the germline ends. CDR1 DFQATT and CDR2 SNEGSKA come from the germline V gene (reference sequence). The CDR3 protein is CSAPFVLGAYEQYF. The CDR3 nucleotides read TGCAGTGCCCCCTTTGTGCTTGGGGCCTACGAGCAGTACTTC.

This clonotype was seen many times. J is TRBJ2-1 and V is TRBV7-8, with 11 bases lining up with TRBD2. CDR1 is SGHVS, CDR2 FQNEAQ, per germline. The CDR3 spans 17 residues. V gave up 2 bases and J gave up 6 bases; unmatched junction bases: 9. The CDR3 region is CASSLSSSGRKINEQFF. The CDR3 DNA reads as TGTGCCAGCAGCTTATCTTCTAGCGGGAGGAAAATCAATGAGCAGTTCTTC.

This clonotype is medium-sized. A read error may produce the germline difference seen at one junction end. The J gene is TRBJ2-2, the V gene TRBV9; 7 bases match TRBD1. The CDR3 runs 15 residues. Germline-derived CDR1 and CDR2 are SGDLS and YYNGEE. The CDR3 protein is CASSVGTVNTGELFF. The CDR3 bases are TGCGCCAGCAGCGTCGGGACAGTTAACACCGGGGAGCTGTTTTTT. Filled out from reference TRBV9 and TRBJ2-2, the complete variable domain reads DSGVTQTPKHLITATGQRVTLRCSPRSGDLSVYWYQQSLDQGLQFLIQYYNGEERAKGNILERFSAQQFPDLHSELNLSSLELGDSALYFCASSVGTVNTGELFFGEGSRLTVL.

This clonotype was observed a handful of times. The chain couples TRBV5-1 to TRBJ1-6; tentative D call: TRBD1 (6 bases). V lost 0 bases and J lost 9, with 16 bases in between. The CDR3 has 16 residues. Germline CDR1 reads SGHRS; CDR2 reads YFSETQ. The CDR3 is CASSLAGSQGLSPLHF. The CDR3 DNA follows: TGCGCCAGCAGCTTGGCCGGCTCACAGGGCCTTTCACCCCTCCACTTT. The full variable domain, completed using reference TRBV5-1 and TRBJ1-6, is KAGVTQTPRYLIKTRGQQVTLSCSPISGHRSVSWYQQTPGQGLQFLFEYFSETQRNKGNFPGRFSGRQFSNSRSEMNVSTLELGDSALYLCASSLAGSQGLSPLHFGNGTRLTVT.

This clonotype showed up many times. This chain connects TRBV29-1 to TRBJ2-3; 14 bases match TRBD2. The CDR3 has 16 residues. CDR1 SQVTM and CDR2 ANQGSEA come from the germline V gene. J gave up 2 bases and V 7 bases, and 8 bases lay outside the gene matches. The CDR3 protein is CSGDGTSGGPTDTQYF. CDR3 sequence (DNA): TGCAGCGGTGATGGGACTAGCGGGGGCCCCACAGATACGCAGTATTTT.

The rearrangement links TRBV5-6 to TRBJ2-2; TRBD1 aligns across 7 bases. Germline lookup yields CDR1 SGHDT and CDR2 YYEEEE. The CDR3 extends over 15 amino acids. The V and J ends lost 3 bases and 4 bases, in that order; junction bases with no gene match: 6. In DNA, the CDR3 is TGTGCCAGCAGCTGGGGGACAGTGGGCACCGGGGAGCTGTTTTTT. Translation: CASSWGTVGTGELFF.

This sequence joins TRBV28 and TRBJ2-7; D gene uncertain. Germline V gene lookup returns CDR1 MDHEN and CDR2 SYDVKM. This CDR3 region has 16 residues. V shed 8 bases and J shed 9 bases, with 29 bases lying between them. CDR3 protein: CASLGMDSRTSTRQYF. CDR3 nucleotide sequence: TGTGCCAGCCTGGGTATGGATAGTCGAACTTCTACTCGGCAGTACTTC.

This chain joins TRBV2 and TRBJ2-4; no reliable D call. This CDR3 is built from 14 residues. Between the trimmed V and J ends, which lost 2 bases and 3 bases, there was a span of 8 bases. Germline CDR1 and CDR2: SNHLY and FYNNEI. The CDR3 loop reads CASSESTVKNIQYF. CDR3 DNA sequence: TGTGCCAGCAGTGAATCTACTGTCAAAAACATTCAGTACTTC. The whole variable domain, filled in from reference TRBV2 and TRBJ2-4, reads EPEVTQTPSHQVTQMGQEVILRCVPISNHLYFYWYRQILGQKVEFLVSFYNNEISEKSEIFDDQFSVERPDGSNFTLKIRSTKLEDSAMYFCASSESTVKNIQYFGAGTRLSVL.

The chain has TRBV20-1 and TRBJ2-1, with D tentatively TRBD2 (5 bases). CDR1 and CDR2 (germline): DFQATT, SNEGSKA (reference sequence). The CDR3 is 16 amino acids. The V and J ends lost 6 bases and 2 bases respectively, with 20 bases between them. The CDR3 protein is CSAPIVGRGTYNEQFF. CDR3 nucleotides: TGCAGTGCCCCCATCGTAGGCCGGGGTACCTACAATGAGCAGTTCTTC.

By share, this clonotype counts as medium-sized. The chain joins TRBV28 to TRBJ2-7; D tentatively fits TRBD1 or TRBD2 (6 bases each). V was shortened by 3 bases and J by 7 bases, with 19 bases between the two germline ends. The CDR3 is made up of 15 amino acids. Germline V gene data show CDR1 as MDHEN and CDR2 as SYDVKM. The CDR3 loop reads CASSFRLGGPREQYF. CDR3 sequence (DNA): TGTGCCAGCAGTTTTAGGTTGGGGGGCCCGAGGGAGCAGTACTTC.